A single sample gave rise to the 3 T cell receptor beta chains below, sequenced in a study of CD8+ T cells in alopecia areata. Extracted RNA was reverse transcribed, and the resulting cDNA served as sequencing template. Sequencing was performed with immunoSEQ multiplex PCR; in TCRdb, only in-frame clones are kept and a portion is missing. Among around 100,000 clones, around 60% were seen once, and the ten largest hold about 9%. Specimen: CD4+ T cells sorted from blood. The receptors here all came from a human donor in good health.

The chain carries TRBV11-1 and TRBJ2-1; D gene unclear. This CDR3 has 15 amino acids. CDR1 and CDR2 from the germline V gene are SGHAT and FQDESV (reference sequence). Trimming removed 2 bases from V and 4 bases from J, with 12 bases in between. The CDR3 coding sequence is TGTGCCAGCAGCTTAATAGGATCCCTGTACAATGAGCAGTTCTTC. Translation gives CASSLIGSLYNEQFF.

The chain recombines TRBV7-2 with TRBJ2-7; D is uncertain. CDR3 length: 12 amino acids. V was pared by 3 bases and J by 3 bases, with 6 bases between. Germline lookup yields CDR1 SGHTA and CDR2 FQGNSA. The chain's CDR3 is CASSFPRYEQYF. DNA of the CDR3: TGTGCCAGCAGCTTCCCCCGCTACGAGCAGTACTTC.

V is TRBV28 and J is TRBJ2-5, with D perhaps matching TRBD1 (6 bases). Trimming pared 3 bases from V and 5 bases from J, leaving 13 bases between. Germline V gene sequence: CDR1 MDHEN, CDR2 SYDVKM. This CDR3 region has 14 residues. The CDR3 sequence: CASSLWGRFETQYF. DNA of the CDR3: TGTGCCAGCAGTTTGTGGGGGCGGTTCGAGACCCAGTACTTC.